There are many counts of the clone carrying this TCR beta chain. TCRdb analysed the 5' RACE reads with MiXCR anew, one entry per CDR3 protein. The table records fewer than 250,000 distinct CDR3 sequences, more than 25% of them present only once. These data come from a study of CD8 T cells in ankylosing spondylitis. CDR1 is MGHRA and CDR2 is YSYEKL in the germline V gene. J lost 1 base, V lost 3 bases, and 3 bases had no gene match. The CDR3 spans 16 residues. Sequenced sample: blood, either unsorted or a sorted T cell fraction (not recorded which). This receptor was obtained from a male donor with ankylosing spondylitis or in good health (not recorded which). The J gene is TRBJ2-2, the V gene TRBV4-1; 9 positions agree with TRBD2. This CDR3 is CASSQATSGNTGELFF. CDR3 DNA sequence: TGCGCCAGCAGCCAGGCGACTAGCGGGAACACCGGGGAGCTGTTTTTT.